This TCR beta chain is from a study of cytomegalovirus exposure and HLA in healthy donors. Germline CDR1 reads LNHNV; CDR2 reads YYDKDF (reference sequence). The V end was cut by 3 bases, the J end by 3 bases, with 13 bases between. The CDR3 length is 15 residues. Study-wide points: Earlier analysis looked at TCR beta V segments, and most were productive about 90% or about 30% of the time. Looking again later, the authors saw that most CMV-associated TCR beta chains seemed HLA-restricted. The study listed roughly 150 cytomegalovirus-associated TCR beta chains.

This clone was found once. The target antigen is unknown. A multiplex PCR was run with 60 Vbeta primers and 13 Jbeta primers. TCRdb's table, derived via immunoSEQ multiplex PCR, lists solely in-frame clones and lacks some. The data show 110,000 or so clones, around 69% seen once. The rearrangement joins TRBV15 to TRBJ2-3; D might be TRBD2 (6 bases). The sequenced sample consisted of PBMCs. This TCR derives from a man in his fifties in good health and CMV-seropositive. CDR3 nucleotide sequence: TGTGCCACCAGCAGCGGCGGAGGGAGTACAGATACGCAGTATTTT. This gives the protein CATSSGGGSTDTQYF.